The rows below give T cell receptor beta chains drawn from one sample of a study of T cells in Graves' hyperthyroidism and ophthalmopathy. TCRdb passed the multiplex PCR reads through MiXCR, listing each CDR3 protein once. This sample has approximately 400,000 distinct CDR3 sequences, with about 18% found just once. Sequenced sample: blood. The source of these receptors is a woman between 18 and 29 years old with Graves' hyperthyroidism. CDR3s include the opening cysteine and the closing phenylalanine or tryptophan. Fields, in order: V gene, D gene, J gene, clone size, CDR3 DNA, CDR3 protein. D genes are given only for firm matches. Size is omitted from some rows. Given values are once, few, many or a class for expanded clones.

v_gene: TRBV5-6
d_gene: TRBD1
j_gene: TRBJ2-5
abundance: many
CDR3nt: TGTGCCAGCAGCTTCGGGACAGGGGGAGCCCAGTACTTC
CDR3aa: CASSFGTGGAQYF

v_gene: TRBV4-1
d_gene: NA
j_gene: TRBJ1-5
abundance: many
CDR3nt: TGCGCCAGCAGCCAAGATGCTTCAGGGGTTGGGCAGCCCCAGCATTTT
CDR3aa: CASSQDASGVGQPQHF

v_gene: TRBV24-1
d_gene: TRBD1
j_gene: TRBJ1-2
abundance: NA
CDR3nt: TGTGCCACCAGTGATCCGAGACAGGGTGAGGACTATGGCTACACCTTC
CDR3aa: CATSDPRQGEDYGYTF

v_gene: TRBV2
d_gene: TRBD1
j_gene: TRBJ1-1
abundance: many
CDR3nt: TGTGCCAGCAGTCGTTCACCGGGACAGGGTTTTTTCGGTGAAGCTTTCTTT
CDR3aa: CASSRSPGQGFFGEAFF

v_gene: TRBV6-1
d_gene: TRBD1
j_gene: TRBJ1-2
abundance: many
CDR3nt: TGTGCCAGCAGTGAAAGCGGGACAGTCTATGGCTACACCTTC
CDR3aa: CASSESGTVYGYTF

v_gene: TRBV20-1
d_gene: TRBD1
j_gene: TRBJ1-5
abundance: NA
CDR3nt: TGCAGTGCTAGATCCGACACAGGGGGGCAGCCCCAGCATTTT
CDR3aa: CSARSDTGGQPQHF

v_gene: TRBV2
d_gene: TRBD1
j_gene: TRBJ1-4
abundance: NA
CDR3nt: TGTGCCTGGACAGGAAGGATTAATGAAAAACTGTTTTTT
CDR3aa: CAWTGRINEKLFF

v_gene: TRBV4-1
d_gene: NA
j_gene: TRBJ1-2
abundance: many
CDR3nt: TGCGCCAGCAGCAATCCGACAGGTGGAGCTAACTATGGCTACACCTTC
CDR3aa: CASSNPTGGANYGYTF

v_gene: TRBV2
d_gene: NA
j_gene: TRBJ2-2
abundance: many
CDR3nt: TGTGCCAGCAGTGCCTCCATACGTGGGGAGCTGTTTTTT
CDR3aa: CASSASIRGELFF

v_gene: TRBV2
d_gene: TRBD2
j_gene: TRBJ2-7
abundance: many
CDR3nt: TGTGCCAGCTGGAGTACCGGGACTAGCGGGGGGAGGAGCTCCTACGAGCAGTACTTC
CDR3aa: CASWSTGTSGGRSSYEQYF

v_gene: TRBV7-8
d_gene: NA
j_gene: TRBJ2-1
abundance: NA
CDR3nt: TGTGCCAGCAGTTGGGCTAGTTGTAATGAGCAGTTCTTC
CDR3aa: CASSWASCNEQFF

v_gene: TRBV12-3/TRBV12-4
d_gene: NA
j_gene: TRBJ1-2
abundance: NA
CDR3nt: TGTGCCAGCAGTTTAGTGTTGCGGGCATCCTTAGGCTACACCTTC
CDR3aa: CASSLVLRASLGYTF

v_gene: TRBV20-1
d_gene: NA
j_gene: TRBJ1-3
abundance: many
CDR3nt: TGCAGTGCTCTCGACAGAGAGGGAAACACCATATATTTT
CDR3aa: CSALDREGNTIYF

v_gene: TRBV10-3
d_gene: TRBD1
j_gene: TRBJ1-6
abundance: many
CDR3nt: TGTGCCATCAGTAAGTCGGGACAGGGGGCAACCAATTCACCCCTCCACTTT
CDR3aa: CAISKSGQGATNSPLHF

v_gene: TRBV14
d_gene: NA
j_gene: TRBJ1-1
abundance: NA
CDR3nt: TGTGCCAGCAGCCTCCAGATCCACACTGAAGCTTTCTTT
CDR3aa: CASSLQIHTEAFF

v_gene: TRBV7-2
d_gene: TRBD1
j_gene: TRBJ2-5
abundance: NA
CDR3nt: TGTGCCAGCAGCCAAAGGACAGGCCAAGAGACCCAGTACTTC
CDR3aa: CASSQRTGQETQYF

v_gene: TRBV6-5
d_gene: NA
j_gene: TRBJ2-5
abundance: many
CDR3nt: TGTGCCAGCCTCAGGGGACAGCGCCCGGGGGCCCAGTACTTC
CDR3aa: CASLRGQRPGAQYF

v_gene: TRBV3-1
d_gene: NA
j_gene: TRBJ2-7
abundance: NA
CDR3nt: TGTGCCAGCAGCCAAATCGGCTACGAGCAGTACTTC
CDR3aa: CASSQIGYEQYF

v_gene: TRBV9
d_gene: TRBD1
j_gene: TRBJ1-2
abundance: many
CDR3nt: TGTGCCGGCAGCCCTGGGACAGGCGAAGGCTATGGCTACACCTTC
CDR3aa: CAGSPGTGEGYGYTF

v_gene: TRBV12-3/TRBV12-4
d_gene: TRBD2
j_gene: TRBJ2-3
abundance: NA
CDR3nt: TGTGCCAGCAGCCAATCGACTAGCGGGGGCACAGATACGCAGTATTTT
CDR3aa: CASSQSTSGGTDTQYF

v_gene: TRBV6-2/TRBV6-3
d_gene: NA
j_gene: TRBJ2-7
abundance: many
CDR3nt: TGTGCCAGCAGTGTCCGGACTTTCTACGAGCAGTACTTC
CDR3aa: CASSVRTFYEQYF

v_gene: TRBV9
d_gene: NA
j_gene: TRBJ1-2
abundance: many
CDR3nt: TGTGCCAGCAGCACCGGGTCCGCCTTTATGGGCTACACCTTC
CDR3aa: CASSTGSAFMGYTF